Shown below are 7 T cell receptor beta chains from a single sample sequenced in a study of PD-L1 blockade in urothelial cancer. Repertoires were generated with immunoSEQ multiplex PCR, while TCRdb's copy carries only in-frame clones and drops some. The data show 25,000 to 35,000 clones, approximately 86% seen once. Source: PBMCs, taken around atezolizumab (anti-PD-L1) treatment. These receptors were obtained from a man aged 45-60 years with urothelial cancer.

The chain couples TRBV7-2 to TRBJ2-1; D is perhaps TRBD2 (6 bases). CDR3 length: 17 amino acids. Trimming shortened V by 4 bases and J by 1 base, and 17 bases separated the two germline ends. Germline CDR1 reads SGHTA; CDR2 reads FQGNSA. The CDR3 DNA reads TGTGCCAGCAGCTCCCCGCGGGGCTCGATTTCCTACAATGAGCAGTTCTTC. Translation: CASSSPRGSISYNEQFF. The whole variable domain, remainder taken from reference TRBV7-2 and TRBJ2-1, is GAGVSQSPSNKVTEKGKDVELRCDPISGHTALYWYRQSLGQGLEFLIYFQGNSAPDKSGLPSDRFSAERTGGSVSTLTIQRTQQEDSAVYLCASSSPRGSISYNEQFFGPGTRLTVL.

This clone showed up just a few times. One end of the junction varies from germline; a read error may be responsible. The chain has TRBV14 and TRBJ1-2; D is ambiguous. The germline CDR1 and CDR2 sequences are SGHDN and FVKESK. The CDR3 consists of 11 residues. The CDR3 here is CASSQDVRVYF. CDR3 coding DNA: TGTGCCAGCAGCCAAGATGTTCGGGTCTATTTC.

This chain uses TRBV5-1 with TRBJ2-7, with 7 bases that match TRBD1. The V segment lost 3 bases and the J segment 6 bases; nucleotides outside the gene matches: 12. The CDR3 contains 15 residues. Germline V gene lookup returns CDR1 SGHRS and CDR2 YFSETQ. CDR3 nucleotide sequence: TGCGCCAGCAGCTCGGAGACAGGGAGTACCTGCGAGCAGTACTTC. It encodes CASSSETGSTCEQYF.

V gene TRBV6-6 combines with J gene TRBJ2-7; D not resolved. The V gene lost 4 bases and the J gene lost 6 bases, with 7 bases spanning the gap. Per germline, CDR1 MNHNY and CDR2 SVGAGI (reference sequence). The CDR3 is made up of 11 amino acids. As DNA, the CDR3 is TGTGCCAGCAGTTCCCTAGGCGAGCAGTACTTC. Its protein product is CASSSLGEQYF.

This clone occurred once. The rearrangement uses TRBV2 and TRBJ1-6, with D possibly being TRBD1 (6 bases). Trimming removed 4 bases at V and 0 bases at J, with 10 bases between. In germline, CDR1 is SNHLY, CDR2 FYNNEI. This CDR3 region has 16 residues. The CDR3 region has the DNA TGTGCCAGCAGTGGGTACAGGGTCTCCTATAATTCACCCCTCCACTTT. This gives the protein CASSGYRVSYNSPLHF.

The chain carries TRBV15 and TRBJ1-5; D is unresolved. CDR3 length equals 14 residues. Trimming pared 4 bases from V and 7 bases from J, leaving 14 bases between. Germline-derived CDR1 and CDR2 are LNHNV and YYDKDF (reference sequence). The CDR3 reads CATSTLGVRQPQHF. CDR3 in DNA: TGTGCCACCAGCACACTTGGTGTAAGACAGCCCCAGCATTTT.

The rearrangement links TRBV9 to TRBJ2-1, with a weak D call TRBD2 (5 bases). This CDR3 spans 16 amino acids. Trimming removed 3 bases at V and 7 bases at J, with 20 bases between. Germline loops: CDR1 SGDLS, CDR2 YYNGEE. The DNA of the CDR3 is TGTGCCAGCAGCGCCAGATCTAGGGAGTCACTGAATGAGCAGTTCTTC. Translating gives CASSARSRESLNEQFF.